Below, one T cell receptor (beta chain) is given with its context. The data are from a study of CD8+ T cells in alopecia areata. Sequencing templates came from extracted RNA that was reverse transcribed into cDNA. The table came from immunoSEQ multiplex PCR; TCRdb's copy has only in-frame clones and leaves some out. The data show roughly 250,000 clones, roughly two thirds seen once. This specimen consisted of CD4+ T cells sorted from blood, obtained at week 0. This TCR came from a human donor with alopecia areata.

The CDR3 loop is CASSLGVGQPQHF. The CDR3 nucleotides read TGTGCCAGCAGTTTGGGGGTTGGTCAGCCCCAGCATTTT. The chain links TRBV27 to TRBJ1-5; D is possibly TRBD1 (5 bases). Deletions cut 3 bases from V and 6 bases from J, with 9 bases between. The CDR3 length is 13 residues. Germline V gene data show CDR1 as MNHEY and CDR2 as SMNVEV (reference sequence).